Below are 13 T cell receptor beta chains sequenced from a single sample in a study of cytomegalovirus exposure and HLA in healthy donors. PCR primers comprised 60 Vbeta and 13 Jbeta primers. Only in-frame clones appear in the TCRdb table, and some are missing; sequencing was by immunoSEQ multiplex PCR. Among 150,000 to 200,000 clones listed, roughly 72% were seen once. Material for sequencing was PBMCs. The source of these receptors is a woman aged 35 to 49 in good health and CMV-seronegative.

This chain uses TRBV5-1 with TRBJ2-1; D is possibly TRBD2 (5 bases). With 3 bases removed from V and 1 base from J, the gap between germline ends came to 11 bases. Per the germline V gene, CDR1 is SGHRS and CDR2 is YFSETQ. The CDR3 loop spans 15 amino acids. The chain's CDR3 is CASSSVASSYNEQFF. The CDR3 DNA reads TGCGCCAGCAGCTCGGTAGCGTCTTCCTACAATGAGCAGTTCTTC.

Details on this clone: The sample has other DNA sequences that encode this CDR3 too. The chain couples TRBV20-1 to TRBJ2-5; D is possibly TRBD2 (5 bases). Trimming cost V 3 bases and J 5 bases, with 7 bases left between them. This CDR3 contains 11 residues. From germline, CDR1 is DFQATT and CDR2 SNEGSKA (reference sequence). The CDR3 is CSARSGETQYF. The CDR3 DNA reads TGCAGTGCTAGGTCGGGGGAGACCCAGTACTTC.

The V gene is TRBV30, the J gene TRBJ2-2, with D uncertain. In germline, CDR1 is GTSNPN, CDR2 SVGIG (reference sequence). The CDR3 spans 12 residues. V was trimmed by 3 bases and J by 6 bases, leaving 8 bases between them. CDR3 sequence (DNA): TGTGCCTGGAGCTCGGTGTCCGGGGAGCTGTTTTTT. It encodes CAWSSVSGELFF.

The chain recombines TRBV5-4 with TRBJ2-5; 7 bases map to TRBD2. Trimming at V came to 4 bases and at J to 1 base, leaving 10 bases not matched to a gene. CDR1 is SGHNT, CDR2 YYREEE, per germline (reference sequence). This CDR3 has 16 residues. CDR3 sequence reads: CASSLRSGLIQETQYF. The DNA for the CDR3 is TGTGCCAGCAGCCTACGTAGCGGGCTTATCCAAGAGACCCAGTACTTC.

The chain employs TRBV6-6 and TRBJ1-2; maybe TRBD1 (5 bases). V was trimmed by 5 bases and J by 4 bases, leaving 20 bases between them. This CDR3 comprises 16 residues. Germline-derived CDR1 and CDR2 are MNHNY and SVGAGI (reference sequence). CDR3 region: CASSPGGRGWSYGYTF. In nucleotides, the CDR3 is TGTGCCAGCAGTCCTGGAGGGAGGGGATGGAGCTATGGCTACACCTTC.

The chain links TRBV2 to TRBJ1-2, with D perhaps TRBD1 (5 bases). V was shortened by 10 bases and J by 0 bases, with 12 bases between the two germline ends. CDR1 is SNHLY and CDR2 is FYNNEI in the germline V gene. CDR3 length: 13 amino acids. The CDR3 region has the DNA TGTGCCAAGCGGGGGGTGGCTAACTATGGCTACACCTTC. Translating it yields CAKRGVANYGYTF. The entire variable domain, with the rest obtained from reference TRBV2 and TRBJ1-2, is as follows: EPEVTQTPSHQVTQMGQEVILRCVPISNHLYFYWYRQILGQKVEFLVSFYNNEISEKSEIFDDQFSVERPDGSNFTLKIRSTKLEDSAMYFCAKRGVANYGYTFGSGTRLTVV.

The chain couples TRBV5-1 to TRBJ1-2; D might be TRBD1 (5 bases). Germline assignment: CDR1 SGHRS and CDR2 YFSETQ. Trimming pared 0 bases from V and 8 bases from J, leaving 11 bases between. The CDR3 extends over 13 amino acids. DNA of the CDR3: TGCGCCAGCAGCTTGGCGTCAGGGCGAGGCTACACCTTC. Protein product: CASSLASGRGYTF.

The chain joins TRBV15 to TRBJ2-7; 10 nucleotides match TRBD2. This CDR3 is built from 18 residues. The junction had 10 bases not matched to a gene; V was cut back by 0 bases and J by 2 bases. The germline V gene encodes CDR1 LNHNV and CDR2 YYDKDF (reference sequence). The DNA for the CDR3 is TGTGCCACCAGCAGAGATAGGAGGCTAGCGGGAGATCCCTACGAGCAGTACTTC. Encoded protein: CATSRDRRLAGDPYEQYF.

The chain carries TRBV6-5 and TRBJ2-5, with D perhaps matching TRBD2 (6 bases). This CDR3 contains 13 residues. Germline values: CDR1 MNHEY, CDR2 SVGAGI. V was pared by 7 bases and J by 2 bases, with 11 bases between. CDR3 residues: CASKAGGQETQYF. Here the CDR3 DNA reads TGTGCCAGCAAAGCGGGCGGGCAAGAGACCCAGTACTTC.

CDR3 bases: TGTGCCAGCAGCTTAGGGGCAGAATCTTATAGCAATCAGCCCCAGCATTTT. As protein: CASSLGAESYSNQPQHF. The V gene is TRBV5-5, the J gene TRBJ1-5; weak D call: TRBD1 (5 bases). The ends were cut back, 2 bases at V and 0 bases at J, with 15 bases in the middle. Germline CDR1 reads SGHKS; CDR2 reads YYEKEE (reference sequence). The CDR3 sequence is 17 residues long.

The chain carries TRBV21-1 and TRBJ1-5. TRBV21-1 is reported as a pseudogene. The CDR3 contains 13 residues. The CDR3 coding sequence is TGTGCCAGCATCAAAGGTGGGGAGGGGCCCCAGCATTTT. It is translated as CASIKGGEGPQHF.

The V and J genes are TRBV6-1 and TRBJ2-7; perhaps TRBD1 as D (6 bases). The germline V and J ends were trimmed by 8 bases and 0 bases, with 14 bases remaining between them. This CDR3 has 14 residues. Germline values: CDR1 MNHNS, CDR2 SASEGT. CDR3 coding DNA: TGTGCCAGCGGCCGACAGGTGGACTCCTACGAGCAGTACTTC. It yields the protein CASGRQVDSYEQYF.

V gene TRBV9 combines with J gene TRBJ1-1, with a tentative D call TRBD1 (5 bases). V was clipped by 3 bases and J by 1 base, with 13 bases between them. The CDR3 runs 15 residues. Per germline, CDR1 SGDLS and CDR2 YYNGEE. The CDR3 bases are TGTGCCAGCAGCGGGAGGGAAGGGACGAACACTGAAGCTTTCTTT. Residues: CASSGREGTNTEAFF.